Below, 4 T cell receptor beta chains from the same sample are listed, as sequenced in a study of blood T cell repertoires in COVID-19. Here immunoSEQ multiplex PCR was the method, and the copy in TCRdb shows in-frame clones only, minus some. Seen here are 200,000 to 250,000 clones, approximately 85% observed once, and the top ten hold approximately 5.1%. Sequencing was done on a sample of peripheral blood. These receptors were collected from a man aged 50 to 59 with COVID-19, enrolled during active disease.

The chain joins TRBV6-5 to TRBJ2-1; a weak D match, TRBD2 (5 bases). Germline V gene lookup returns CDR1 MNHEY and CDR2 SVGAGI. V lost 6 bases and J lost 4, with 10 bases in between. The CDR3 totals 13 residues. The CDR3 sequence is CASRPGIYNEQFF. The CDR3 coding sequence is TGTGCCAGCAGACCCGGGATATACAATGAGCAGTTCTTC.

V gene TRBV5-6 combines with J gene TRBJ1-1; no reliable D call. Trimming pared 1 base from V and 3 bases from J, leaving 16 bases between. Per germline, CDR1 SGHDT and CDR2 YYEEEE. This CDR3 region has 16 residues. CDR3 loop: CASSLRATRRYTEAFF. The CDR3 region has the DNA TGTGCCAGCAGCTTGAGAGCAACCCGGCGGTACACTGAAGCTTTCTTT. Full variable domain (outside the CDR3, taken from reference TRBV5-6 and TRBJ1-1): DAGVTQSPTHLIKTRGQQVTLRCSPKSGHDTVSWYQQALGQGPQFIFQYYEEEERQRGNFPDRFSGHQFPNYSSELNVNALLLGDSALYLCASSLRATRRYTEAFFGQGTRLTVV.

The chain recombines TRBV19 with TRBJ2-7; 7 bases fit TRBD1. The CDR3 spans 14 residues. CDR1 and CDR2 (germline): LNHDA, SQIVND (reference sequence). V trimming: 5 bases; J trimming: 5 bases; junction bases outside the gene matches: 9. CDR3 sequence: CASSPRQGRNEQYF. In DNA form, the CDR3 reads TGTGCCAGTAGTCCTCGACAGGGCAGGAACGAGCAGTACTTC.

The table lists this clone with a few counts. The chain employs TRBV30 and TRBJ2-3; 10 bases agree with TRBD2. The CDR3 is 16 amino acids. Per germline, CDR1 GTSNPN and CDR2 SVGIG (reference sequence). V lost 0 bases, J lost 1 base, and 4 bases stayed unmatched. This CDR3 reads CAWSVRTSGGTDTQYF. The CDR3 nucleotides are TGTGCCTGGAGTGTACGTACTAGCGGGGGCACAGATACGCAGTATTTT.